These T cell receptor beta chains were read from a single sample in a study of T cells in Graves' hyperthyroidism and ophthalmopathy. TCRdb recomputed calls from the multiplex PCR reads with MiXCR, one row per CDR3 protein. The top ten hold roughly 7.7% of the sample, which has a few hundred thousand distinct CDR3 sequences, approximately 44% seen once. The sequenced sample was peripheral blood or thyroid tissue (not recorded which). The receptors shown here come from a woman younger than 30 with Graves' hyperthyroidism. Each CDR3 is given with its conserved first and last residue. The order of the fields is D gene, V gene, J gene, clone size, CDR3 DNA, CDR3 protein. The D gene is left open where the match is weak. Only some rows state a clone size, as once, few, many or a class for expanded clones.

d_gene: NA; v_gene: TRBV5-5; j_gene: TRBJ1-1; abundance: many; CDR3nt: TGTGCCAGCAGCTTCCGCGCGCGGGGACAACCGGAAGCTTTCTTT; CDR3aa: CASSFRARGQPEAFF
d_gene: NA; v_gene: TRBV4-1; j_gene: TRBJ1-2; abundance: many; CDR3nt: TGCGCCAGCAGCCAAGGACAAACGGGAGTGCGATGGGGCTACACCTTC; CDR3aa: CASSQGQTGVRWGYTF
d_gene: NA; v_gene: TRBV27; j_gene: TRBJ1-4; abundance: NA; CDR3nt: TGTGCCAGCAGTCTAAGGGACACTAATGAAAAACTGTTTTTT; CDR3aa: CASSLRDTNEKLFF
d_gene: NA; v_gene: TRBV7-2; j_gene: TRBJ2-7; abundance: NA; CDR3nt: TGTGCCAGCAGCTTAGGTATCGGCTACGGACAGTACTTC; CDR3aa: CASSLGIGYGQYF
d_gene: NA; v_gene: TRBV11-2; j_gene: TRBJ2-7; abundance: many; CDR3nt: TGTGCCAGCAGCTTAGGGGGAGCGGAAGCCTACGAGCAGTACTTC; CDR3aa: CASSLGGAEAYEQYF
d_gene: TRBD2; v_gene: TRBV11-3; j_gene: TRBJ2-2; abundance: few; CDR3nt: TGTGCCAGCAGTAAAGGACTAGCGGGAGGGCCGGACACCGGGGAGCTGTTTTTT; CDR3aa: CASSKGLAGGPDTGELFF
d_gene: TRBD1; v_gene: TRBV7-9; j_gene: TRBJ1-4; abundance: many; CDR3nt: TGTGCCAGCAGCTTAGCGGAGTGGACAGGAGGTCATGAAAAACTGTTTTTT; CDR3aa: CASSLAEWTGGHEKLFF
d_gene: NA; v_gene: TRBV20-1; j_gene: TRBJ1-2; abundance: NA; CDR3nt: TGCAGTGCTAGACTAGCGGGATTCGGCGGCTACACCTTC; CDR3aa: CSARLAGFGGYTF
d_gene: NA; v_gene: TRBV12-3/TRBV12-4; j_gene: TRBJ2-7; abundance: many; CDR3nt: TGTGCCAGCAGTTTAAGACAGGCCTACGAGCAGTACTTC; CDR3aa: CASSLRQAYEQYF
d_gene: NA; v_gene: TRBV24-1; j_gene: TRBJ2-5; abundance: NA; CDR3nt: TGTGCCACCAGTGATTTCCACAGAGGAAACCAAGAGACCCAGTACTTC; CDR3aa: CATSDFHRGNQETQYF
d_gene: TRBD1; v_gene: TRBV19; j_gene: TRBJ2-7; abundance: NA; CDR3nt: TGTGCCAGTAGCCCCCAGGACAGGGATGCAGGCGAGCAGTACTTC; CDR3aa: CASSPQDRDAGEQYF
d_gene: NA; v_gene: TRBV5-1; j_gene: TRBJ1-5; abundance: NA; CDR3nt: TGCGCCAGCAACCCGGGGGAGGGGAGGCGGCCCCAGCATTTT; CDR3aa: CASNPGEGRRPQHF
d_gene: NA; v_gene: TRBV30; j_gene: TRBJ1-1; abundance: NA; CDR3nt: TGTGCCTGGAGCCTCGTAAAGGAAGCTTTCTTT; CDR3aa: CAWSLVKEAFF
d_gene: TRBD1; v_gene: TRBV2; j_gene: TRBJ2-7; abundance: many; CDR3nt: TGTGCCAGCATTGACAGGGGGCGCGGTCACGAGCAGTACTTC; CDR3aa: CASIDRGRGHEQYF
d_gene: NA; v_gene: TRBV2; j_gene: TRBJ1-1; abundance: NA; CDR3nt: TGTGCCAGCAGCCCCGGGACTAGCGGGAGGGAAGCTTTCTTT; CDR3aa: CASSPGTSGREAFF
d_gene: TRBD1; v_gene: TRBV15; j_gene: TRBJ1-2; abundance: NA; CDR3nt: TGTGCCACCAGCAGCCGACAGGGGCTCACTAACTATGGCTACACCTTC; CDR3aa: CATSSRQGLTNYGYTF
d_gene: NA; v_gene: TRBV3-1; j_gene: TRBJ2-7; abundance: few; CDR3nt: TGTGCCAGCAGCCAAGATGTTACAAGGGGCTTCGATGTTGAGCAGTACTTC; CDR3aa: CASSQDVTRGFDVEQYF
d_gene: NA; v_gene: TRBV4-3; j_gene: TRBJ2-3; abundance: NA; CDR3nt: TGCGCCAGCAGCCAAGAAAGGGCGGTCACAGATACGCAGTATTTT; CDR3aa: CASSQERAVTDTQYF
d_gene: NA; v_gene: TRBV10-3; j_gene: TRBJ1-1; abundance: many; CDR3nt: TGTGCCATCAGTTCTTCTTGGGTGAACACTGAAGCTTTCTTT; CDR3aa: CAISSSWVNTEAFF
d_gene: NA; v_gene: TRBV7-9; j_gene: TRBJ2-7; abundance: NA; CDR3nt: TGTGCCAGCGGGGACCACTACGAGCAGTACTTC; CDR3aa: CASGDHYEQYF
d_gene: NA; v_gene: TRBV18; j_gene: TRBJ1-6; abundance: few; CDR3nt: TGTGCCAGCCCTCAGGCCCTCCACTTT; CDR3aa: CASPQALHF
d_gene: NA; v_gene: TRBV6-6; j_gene: TRBJ2-7; abundance: many; CDR3nt: TGTGCCAGCACCCAACTCGAGACAGCCTACGAGCAGTACTTC; CDR3aa: CASTQLETAYEQYF
d_gene: NA; v_gene: TRBV20-1; j_gene: TRBJ1-1; abundance: many; CDR3nt: TGCAGTGCCAGCCTCGGGGTGAACACTGAAGCTTTCTTT; CDR3aa: CSASLGVNTEAFF
d_gene: NA; v_gene: TRBV7-8; j_gene: TRBJ1-5; abundance: NA; CDR3nt: TGTGCCAGCAGCAGATTAGCGGGGGATCAGCCCCAGCATTTT; CDR3aa: CASSRLAGDQPQHF
d_gene: NA; v_gene: TRBV6-1; j_gene: TRBJ2-2; abundance: once; CDR3nt: TGTGCCAGCACCGATCGAAGAGGAGGAATTAACACCGGGGGGCTGTTTTTT; CDR3aa: CASTDRRGGINTGGLFF
d_gene: NA; v_gene: TRBV6-5; j_gene: TRBJ1-2; abundance: many; CDR3nt: TGTGCCAGCAGTTACTCGCGGGTTTACTATGGCTACACCTTC; CDR3aa: CASSYSRVYYGYTF